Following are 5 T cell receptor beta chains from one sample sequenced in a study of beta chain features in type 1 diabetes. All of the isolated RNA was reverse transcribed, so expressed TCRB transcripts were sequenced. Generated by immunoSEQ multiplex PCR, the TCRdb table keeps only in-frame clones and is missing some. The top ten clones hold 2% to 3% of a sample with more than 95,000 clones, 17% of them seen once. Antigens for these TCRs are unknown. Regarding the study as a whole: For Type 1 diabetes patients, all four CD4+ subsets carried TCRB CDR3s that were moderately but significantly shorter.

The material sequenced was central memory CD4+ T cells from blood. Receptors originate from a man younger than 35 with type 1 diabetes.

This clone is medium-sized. The CDR3 spells CASSVASGYTF. The CDR3 DNA follows: TGTGCCAGCAGTGTTGCGAGCGGCTACACCTTC. The chain couples TRBV2 to TRBJ1-2; no firm D call. V was cut by 4 bases and J by 8 bases, with 8 bases left in between. The CDR3 contains 11 residues. Germline-derived CDR1 and CDR2 are SNHLY and FYNNEI.

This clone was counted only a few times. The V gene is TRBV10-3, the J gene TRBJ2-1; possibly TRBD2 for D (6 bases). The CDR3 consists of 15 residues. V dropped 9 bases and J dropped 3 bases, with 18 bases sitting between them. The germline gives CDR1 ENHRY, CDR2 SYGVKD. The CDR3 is CAMGLGGSHYNEQFF. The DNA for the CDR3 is TGTGCCATGGGCCTTGGAGGGAGCCACTACAATGAGCAGTTCTTC.

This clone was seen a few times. CDR3 protein: CAIPPEVSEAFF. DNA of the CDR3: TGTGCCATCCCACCGGAGGTCTCTGAAGCTTTCTTT. The genes are TRBV21-1 and TRBJ1-1. TRBV21-1 corresponds to a pseudogene. The CDR3 has 12 amino acids.

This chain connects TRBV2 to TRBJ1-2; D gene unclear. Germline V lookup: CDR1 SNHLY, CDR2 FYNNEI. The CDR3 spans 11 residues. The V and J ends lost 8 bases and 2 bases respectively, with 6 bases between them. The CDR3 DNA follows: TGTGCCAGCGGAGAGAACTATGGCTACACCTTC. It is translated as CASGENYGYTF.

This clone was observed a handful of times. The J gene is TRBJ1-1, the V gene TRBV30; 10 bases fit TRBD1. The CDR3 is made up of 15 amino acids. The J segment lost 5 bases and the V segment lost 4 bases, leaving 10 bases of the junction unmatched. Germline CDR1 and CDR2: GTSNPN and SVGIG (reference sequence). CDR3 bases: TGTGCCTGGATTGTTAAGACAGGGGGCTATACTGAAGCTTTCTTT. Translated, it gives CAWIVKTGGYTEAFF.